The rows below give T cell receptor beta chains drawn from one sample of a study of Ad26.COV2.S vaccination and SARS-CoV-2 variants. Data came from immunoSEQ multiplex PCR; TCRdb stores just in-frame clones and leaves some out. The data show about 480,000 clones, 70% to 90% seen once. The source was peripheral blood, collected in a trial of Ad26.COV2.S vaccine versus placebo. All receptors come from a person aged 18-60 years who received the Ad26.COV2.S COVID-19 vaccine or a placebo. Both conserved end residues are part of each CDR3.

v_gene	CDR3aa
TRBV28	CASTRATEQFF
TRBV5-4	CASSLVMGQGHSPLHF
TRBV11-2	CASSFPGLNTEAFF
TRBV5-5	CASSLNKGPTHTDTQYF
TRBV9	CASSVGVWGNNEQFF
TRBV15	CATSSHRVQPQHF
TRBV7-8	CASSRRDSSRAFF
TRBV29-1	CSLAGTENTEAFF
TRBV25-1	CASRNTRTSGGNTGELFF
TRBV29-1	CSVVGGVANEQFF
TRBV9	CASSVVQGFNEQFF
TRBV10-3	CAISDQVPSTNSPLHF
TRBV2	CASSDRRPDQPQHF
TRBV5-4	CASSLDRDQPQHF
TRBV6-1	CASSEALRGANYGYTF
TRBV7-9	CASSSSPFGPGELFF
TRBV9	CASSSRTGGSGELFF
TRBV6-1	CASSEGPLPLDGYTF
TRBV14	CASSQRNLGSYEQYF
TRBV27	CASSSLAGERSGETQYF
TRBV5-1	CASSLPTAGEKLFF
TRBV7-3	CASSPGSHEQFF
TRBV9	CASSVGLGRNNSPLHF
TRBV7-8	CASSPRAYEQYF
TRBV5-6	CASSPNYYNSPLHF
TRBV5-5	CASSFPSGGNTGELFF